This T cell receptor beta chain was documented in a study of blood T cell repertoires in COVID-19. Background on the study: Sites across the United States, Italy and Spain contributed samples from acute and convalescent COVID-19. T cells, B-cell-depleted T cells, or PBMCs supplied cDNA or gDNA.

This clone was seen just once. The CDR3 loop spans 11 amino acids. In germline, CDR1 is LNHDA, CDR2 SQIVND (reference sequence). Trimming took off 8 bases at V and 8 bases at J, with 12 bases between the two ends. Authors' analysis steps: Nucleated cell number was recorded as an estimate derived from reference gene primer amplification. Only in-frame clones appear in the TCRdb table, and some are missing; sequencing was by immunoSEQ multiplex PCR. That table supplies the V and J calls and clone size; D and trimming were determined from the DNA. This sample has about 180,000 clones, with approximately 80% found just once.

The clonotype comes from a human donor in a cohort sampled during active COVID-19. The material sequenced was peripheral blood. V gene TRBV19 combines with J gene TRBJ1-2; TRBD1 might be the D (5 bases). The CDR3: CASSSSGGYTF. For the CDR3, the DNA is TGTGCCAGTTCCTCCTCAGGGGGCTACACCTTC.